What follows is one T cell receptor (beta chain) and its context. This record belongs to a study of CD8+ T cells in alopecia areata. As the sequencing template, cDNA was produced by extracting RNA and reverse transcribing it. Method: immunoSEQ multiplex PCR; TCRdb's copy keeps in-frame clones and lacks some. The sample has approximately 220,000 clones; more than 30% are singletons. The CDR3 has 15 residues. Germline values: CDR1 SGHNT, CDR2 YYREEE (reference sequence). Unmatched junction bases numbered 4, after V lost 0 bases and J lost 2 bases. Treatment meaning: oral pan-JAK inhibitor, 5-10 mg twice daily. In alopecia areata patients, both lesional scalp punch biopsies and peripheral blood were collected.

The specimen was CD4+ T cells sorted from blood, collected at approximately week 30, from a patient treated with tofacitinib. This receptor was taken from a human donor with alopecia areata. The rearrangement joins TRBV5-4 to TRBJ1-2; TRBD1 matches at 7 bases. Written as DNA, the CDR3 is TGTGCCAGCAGCTTGGAGGGGGCGAGGAACTATGGCTACACCTTC. Its translation is CASSLEGARNYGYTF.